This T cell receptor (beta chain) was captured by sequencing in a study of CD8 T cells in ankylosing spondylitis. Study-wide points: Clones that were linked to disease were CD8+ and were relatively rare in peripheral blood. Reports of some motif variants in reactive arthritis synovial fluid and blood predate this one. A TCR beta motif of eight or nine highly homologous variants seemed to mark ankylosing spondylitis blood. Significant enrichment of disease-linked clones was reported in matched ankylosing spondylitis synovial fluid.

With molecular barcodes, quantitative 5'-RACE was used to make the TCR beta libraries. TCRdb ran MiXCR on the 5' RACE reads and lists one entry per CDR3 protein. The sample yields approximately 540,000 distinct CDR3 sequences, 9.5% to 15% seen once. Concerning this clonotype: Its antigen is not identified.

V gave up 2 bases and J gave up 4 bases; unmatched junction bases: 7. Germline V gene data show CDR1 as SGHAT and CDR2 as FQNNGV. This CDR3 is 15 amino acids long. The chain recombines TRBV11-2 with TRBJ2-7; 8 bases match TRBD1. The sequence was collected from a male donor with ankylosing spondylitis. Sequencing was performed on blood, either unsorted or a sorted T cell fraction (not recorded which). CDR3 residues: CASSLSWTGLYEQYF. CDR3 in DNA: TGTGCCAGCAGCTTATCTTGGACAGGGCTGTACGAGCAGTACTTC.